This is a list of T cell receptor beta chains from one sample in a study of control samples from healthy donors and cancer patients. Generated by immunoSEQ multiplex PCR, the TCRdb table keeps only in-frame clones and is missing some. The sample has over 200,000 clones, roughly 87% seen once. Sequences were obtained from PBMCs. These receptors were obtained from a woman aged 55-70 years with lung cancer. The CDR3 runs from the conserved cysteine through the conserved F or W. D genes are given only for firm matches. Clone size is given for some rows only: seen once, a few or many times, or a class if the clone is expanded.

>-|-|TRBV30|TRBJ1-1|12
TGTGCCTGGAGTGCCCCCTACACTGAAGCTTTCTTT
CAWSAPYTEAFF
>-|-|TRBV2|TRBJ2-3|13
TGTGCCAGCAGTTACAACGAAGGAGATACGCAGTATTTT
CASSYNEGDTQYF
>TRBD1|-|TRBV5-6|TRBJ1-5|16
TGTGCCAGCAGCCAGACAGGGTTAGGGAGCAATCAGCCCCAGCATTTT
CASSQTGLGSNQPQHF
>-|-|TRBV6-1|TRBJ2-5|16
TGTGCCAGCAGTGAAGCGCGTGGGGGGCCGAGGGAGACCCAGTACTTC
CASSEARGGPRETQYF
>-|-|TRBV12-3/TRBV12-4|TRBJ1-1|13
TGTGCCAGTAGGGGGACCTCGAACACTGAAGCTTTCTTT
CASRGTSNTEAFF
>-|-|TRBV6-5|TRBJ2-1|12
TGTGCCAGCTTTGGGGTAGGCAATGAGCAGTTCTTC
CASFGVGNEQFF
>-|-|TRBV7-3|TRBJ2-1|12
TGTGCCAGCAGCGTCGGCGGCACTGAGCAGTTCTTC
CASSVGGTEQFF
>TRBD2|-|TRBV19|TRBJ2-1|16
TGTGCCAGTAAATCGGGACTAGCGGACTCCTACAATGAGCAGTTCTTC
CASKSGLADSYNEQFF
>TRBD1|-|TRBV5-1|TRBJ1-1|15
TGCGCCAGCAGGAACGACAGGGTGGTGAACACTGAAGCTTTCTTT
CASRNDRVVNTEAFF
>-|few|TRBV13|TRBJ1-1|13
TGTGCCAGCAGCTCCCCCAGGGGAGCTGAAGCTTTCTTT
CASSSPRGAEAFF
>TRBD1|-|TRBV6-5|TRBJ1-2|14
TGTGCCAGCAGTCGGGACAGGTTTTATGGTGGCTACACCTTC
CASSRDRFYGGYTF
>-|-|TRBV3-1/TRBV3-2|TRBJ1-4|11
TGTGCCAGCAGCACATCGGGACGGCTGTTTTTT
CASSTSGRLFF
>-|once|TRBV3-1/TRBV3-2|TRBJ1-5|15
TGTGCCAGCAGCCAAGGGACAGCCCGGGTACAGCCCCAGCATTTT
CASSQGTARVQPQHF
>TRBD1|-|TRBV6-5|TRBJ1-2|12
TGTGCCAGCAGACAGGGGGCGCGAGGCTACACCTTC
CASRQGARGYTF
>-|-|TRBV7-9|TRBJ2-2|17
TGTGCCAGCAGCTCTGGGACCCAGATTTTGAACACCGGGGAGCTGTTTTTT
CASSSGTQILNTGELFF
>-|-|TRBV6-5|TRBJ1-3|16
TGTGCCAGCAGTTACTCGAGACAGAGCTCTGGAAACACCATATATTTT
CASSYSRQSSGNTIYF
>TRBD1|-|TRBV5-5|TRBJ2-7|16
TGTGCCAGCAGCTTGGAGGTGACAGGGACAGTTCACGAGCAGTACTTC
CASSLEVTGTVHEQYF
>-|-|TRBV7-9|TRBJ1-1|15
TGTGCCAGCAGCTTAGGGAGCGTGATGAACACTGAAGCTTTCTTT
CASSLGSVMNTEAFF
>-|-|TRBV19|TRBJ1-5|13
TGTGCCAGTAGTACAGACAGAAATCAGCCCCAGCATTTT
CASSTDRNQPQHF
>-|-|TRBV21-1|TRBJ1-2|15
TGTGCCCCTAAAAGGGAGGGACAAACTAACTATGGCTACACCTTC
CAPKREGQTNYGYTF
>-|-|TRBV3-1/TRBV3-2|TRBJ1-1|14
TGTGCCAGCAGCCAAGAGGGTACGGCCCTTGAAGCTTTCTTT
CASSQEGTALEAFF
>-|few|TRBV5-1|TRBJ2-1|11
TGCGCCAGCAGCGGCACAGGGGAGCAGTTCTTC
CASSGTGEQFF
>-|-|TRBV12-3/TRBV12-4|TRBJ1-2|11
TGTGCCAGCAGTTCCAGCTATGGCTACACCTTC
CASSSSYGYTF
>TRBD1|-|TRBV7-8|TRBJ1-5|15
TGTGCCAGCAGCACACAGGGGGTAGGCAATCAGCCCCAGCATTTT
CASSTQGVGNQPQHF
>-|once|TRBV29-1|TRBJ2-1|13
TGCAGCTCTTGGGCCGGGCCGAACCCTGAGCAGTTCTTC
CSSWAGPNPEQFF
>-|-|TRBV9|TRBJ2-2|15
TGTGCCAGCAGTGCTGGCCCCCGAGGCACCGGGGAGCTGTTTTTT
CASSAGPRGTGELFF
>TRBD2|-|TRBV6-2/TRBV6-3|TRBJ2-2|16
TGTGCCAGCAGTTACTCCATCGGACTAGACTCCGGGGAGCTGTTTTTT
CASSYSIGLDSGELFF
>TRBD2|-|TRBV5-1|TRBJ2-3|17
TGCGCCAGCGGCGGACTAGCGGGGGGGCCGGGCACAGATACGCAGTATTTT
CASGGLAGGPGTDTQYF
>-|-|TRBV7-6|TRBJ1-4|16
TGTGCCAGCAGCGCCGAGCTGGGGGCGGCTAATGAAAAACTGTTTTTT
CASSAELGAANEKLFF
>TRBD1|-|TRBV2|TRBJ1-1|13
TGTGCCAGCAGTTTACAGGGGATGGCTGAAGCTTTCTTT
CASSLQGMAEAFF
>TRBD1|-|TRBV5-1|TRBJ1-2|15
TGCGCCAGCAGCTGGACAGGCCAAACTAACTATGGCTACACCTTC
CASSWTGQTNYGYTF
>-|-|TRBV10-3|TRBJ1-5|14
TGTGCCATCAGCGCCGGGACCGGAGGCCAGCCCCAGCATTTT
CAISAGTGGQPQHF
>TRBD1|-|TRBV5-6|TRBJ2-2|15
TGTGCCAGCAGCAACCAGGGGGAGTGGGCCGGGGAGCTGTTTTTT
CASSNQGEWAGELFF
>TRBD2|few|TRBV7-2|TRBJ2-3|13
TGTGCCAGCAGCTTTATGACTAGCGATACGCAGTATTTT
CASSFMTSDTQYF
>TRBD2|-|TRBV7-9|TRBJ2-1|16
TGTGCCAGCAGCCGCGTGACTAGCGGGCGCTACAATGAGCAGTTCTTC
CASSRVTSGRYNEQFF
>-|-|TRBV29-1|TRBJ1-4|16
TGCAGCGTTGAATCTGGGTTCGGCGCAACTAATGAAAAACTGTTTTTT
CSVESGFGATNEKLFF
>-|-|TRBV6-1|TRBJ2-7|11
TGTGCCAGCAGTGACCTCTACGAGCAGTACTTC
CASSDLYEQYF
>TRBD1|-|TRBV27|TRBJ1-2|14
TGTGCCAGCAGTTTAAACAGGGGAGGGGATGGCTACACCTTC
CASSLNRGGDGYTF
>TRBD2|once|TRBV27|TRBJ2-6|18
TGTGCCAGCAGTTGGGCGGGAGGGGCTAGATCTGGGGCCAACGTCCTGACTTTC
CASSWAGGARSGANVLTF
>-|-|TRBV5-5|TRBJ2-4|13
TGTGCCAGCATGGTTAGGGGAGACAACATTCAGTACTTC
CASMVRGDNIQYF
>TRBD1|-|TRBV5-1|TRBJ2-2|17
TGCGCCAGCAGCTTCCTCGGACAGGGTGAGGTCTCCGGGGAGCTGTTTTTT
CASSFLGQGEVSGELFF
>TRBD1|-|TRBV19|TRBJ1-2|17
TGTGCCAGTAGTCCCGCCGGGACAGGGGGCATAGGCTACGGCTACACCTTC
CASSPAGTGGIGYGYTF
>TRBD1|-|TRBV19|TRBJ2-1|16
TGTGCCAGTAGTATAGATAGGGGACAGGCCAGGTACCAGCAGTTCTTC
CASSIDRGQARYQQFF
>-|few|TRBV12-5|TRBJ1-3|13
TGTGCTAGTGGCAGGGACTCTGGAAACACCATATATTTT
CASGRDSGNTIYF
>TRBD1|-|TRBV9|TRBJ1-2|14
TGTGCCAGCAGCCCCGGGACAGGGTATCGAGGCTACACCTTC
CASSPGTGYRGYTF
>-|-|TRBV5-3|TRBJ1-2|13
TGTGCCAGAAGCGTAGGACAGCGAAGCCTTTACACCTTC
CARSVGQRSLYTF
>TRBD1|once|TRBV4-2|TRBJ1-2|15
TGTGCCAGCAGCCAAGCGACAGGGGGATCAACTGGCTACACCTTC
CASSQATGGSTGYTF
>-|many|TRBV19|TRBJ2-7|14
TGTGCCAGTAGCCAGCGAGGGGACCGCCACGAGCAGTACTTC
CASSQRGDRHEQYF
>-|-|TRBV12-3/TRBV12-4|TRBJ2-7|13
TGTGCCAGCAGTCGGACGGGCCCCTACGAGCAGTACTTC
CASSRTGPYEQYF